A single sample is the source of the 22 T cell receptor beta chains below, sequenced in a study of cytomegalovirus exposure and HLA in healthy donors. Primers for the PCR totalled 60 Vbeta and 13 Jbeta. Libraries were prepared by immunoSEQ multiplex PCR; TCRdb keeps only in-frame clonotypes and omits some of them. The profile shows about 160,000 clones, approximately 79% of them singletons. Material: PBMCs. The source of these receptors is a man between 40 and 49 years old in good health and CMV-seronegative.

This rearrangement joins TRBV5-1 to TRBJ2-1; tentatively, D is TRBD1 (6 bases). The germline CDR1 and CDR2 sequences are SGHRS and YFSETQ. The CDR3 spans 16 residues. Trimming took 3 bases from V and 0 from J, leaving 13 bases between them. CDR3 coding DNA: TGCGCCAGCAGCTCCAGACAGGCGAGCTCCTACAATGAGCAGTTCTTC. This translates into CASSSRQASSYNEQFF.

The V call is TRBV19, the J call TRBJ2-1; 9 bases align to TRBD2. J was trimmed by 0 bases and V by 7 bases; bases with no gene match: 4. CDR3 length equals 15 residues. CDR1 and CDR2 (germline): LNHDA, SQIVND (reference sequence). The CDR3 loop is CASTFSGSSYNEQFF. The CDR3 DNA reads TGTGCCAGTACCTTTAGCGGGAGCTCCTACAATGAGCAGTTCTTC.

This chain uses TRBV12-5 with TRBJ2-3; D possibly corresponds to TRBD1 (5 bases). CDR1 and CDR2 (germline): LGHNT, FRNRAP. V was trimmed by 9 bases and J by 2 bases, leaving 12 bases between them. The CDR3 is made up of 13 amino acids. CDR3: CAREPGFTDTQYF. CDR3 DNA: TGTGCTAGGGAACCAGGGTTCACAGATACGCAGTATTTT.

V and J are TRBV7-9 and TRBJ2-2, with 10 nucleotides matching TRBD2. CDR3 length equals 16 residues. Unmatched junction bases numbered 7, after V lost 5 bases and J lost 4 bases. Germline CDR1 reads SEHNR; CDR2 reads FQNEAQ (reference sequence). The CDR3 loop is CASSPASGSGTGELFF. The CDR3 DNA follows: TGTGCCAGCAGCCCCGCTAGCGGGAGTGGCACCGGGGAGCTGTTTTTT.

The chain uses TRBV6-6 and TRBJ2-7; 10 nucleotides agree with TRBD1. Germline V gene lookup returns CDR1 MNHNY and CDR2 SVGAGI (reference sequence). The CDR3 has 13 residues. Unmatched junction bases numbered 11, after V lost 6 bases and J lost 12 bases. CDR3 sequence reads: CASSTPGQGPSYF. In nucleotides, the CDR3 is TGTGCCAGCAGCACCCCGGGACAGGGGCCGTCGTACTTC.

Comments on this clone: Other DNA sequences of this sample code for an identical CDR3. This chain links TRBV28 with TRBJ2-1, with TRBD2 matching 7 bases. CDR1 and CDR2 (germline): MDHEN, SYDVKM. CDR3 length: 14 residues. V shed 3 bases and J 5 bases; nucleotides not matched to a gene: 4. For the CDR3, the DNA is TGTGCCAGCAGTTTGGGAGGGTCCAACAATGAGCAGTTCTTC. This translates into CASSLGGSNNEQFF.

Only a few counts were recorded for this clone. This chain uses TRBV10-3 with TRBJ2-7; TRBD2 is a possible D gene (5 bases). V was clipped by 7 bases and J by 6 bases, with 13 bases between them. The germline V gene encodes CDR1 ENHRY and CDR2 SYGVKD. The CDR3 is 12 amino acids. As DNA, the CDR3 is TGTGCCATCAACGGCGGGTCGAGCGAGCAGTACTTC. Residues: CAINGGSSEQYF.

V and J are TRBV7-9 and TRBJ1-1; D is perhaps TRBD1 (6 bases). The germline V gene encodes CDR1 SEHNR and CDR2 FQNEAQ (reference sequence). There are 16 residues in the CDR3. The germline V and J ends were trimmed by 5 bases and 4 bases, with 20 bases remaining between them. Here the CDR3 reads CASSPPAGKDSTEAFF. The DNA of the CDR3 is TGTGCCAGCAGCCCCCCTGCGGGTAAGGACAGCACTGAAGCTTTCTTT.

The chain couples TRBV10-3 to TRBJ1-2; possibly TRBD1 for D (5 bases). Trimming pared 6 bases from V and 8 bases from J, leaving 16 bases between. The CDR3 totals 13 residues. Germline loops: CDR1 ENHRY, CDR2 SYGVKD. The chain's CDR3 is CAISPGLVGGYTF. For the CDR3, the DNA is TGTGCCATCAGCCCGGGACTGGTAGGGGGCTACACCTTC.

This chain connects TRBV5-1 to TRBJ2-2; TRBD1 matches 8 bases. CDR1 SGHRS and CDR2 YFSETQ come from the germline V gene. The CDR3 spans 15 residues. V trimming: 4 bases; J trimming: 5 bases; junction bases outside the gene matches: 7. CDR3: CASSADRAHTGELFF. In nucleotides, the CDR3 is TGCGCCAGCAGCGCGGACAGGGCTCATACCGGGGAGCTGTTTTTT.

The CDR3 DNA reads TGTGCCAGCTCGGACGCGGGGGGGGAAAACATTCAGTACTTC. This gives the protein CASSDAGGENIQYF. The genes are TRBV18 and TRBJ2-4; 9 nucleotides line up with TRBD2. J lost 5 bases, V lost 6 bases, and 5 bases had no gene match. Per germline, CDR1 KGHSH and CDR2 LQKENI. This CDR3 contains 14 residues.

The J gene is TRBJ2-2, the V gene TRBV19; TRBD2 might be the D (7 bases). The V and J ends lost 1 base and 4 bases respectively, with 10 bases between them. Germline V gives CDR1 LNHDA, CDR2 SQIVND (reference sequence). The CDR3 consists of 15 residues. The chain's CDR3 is CASSIARGGTGELFF. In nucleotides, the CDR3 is TGTGCCAGTAGTATAGCGAGGGGGGGCACCGGGGAGCTGTTTTTT.

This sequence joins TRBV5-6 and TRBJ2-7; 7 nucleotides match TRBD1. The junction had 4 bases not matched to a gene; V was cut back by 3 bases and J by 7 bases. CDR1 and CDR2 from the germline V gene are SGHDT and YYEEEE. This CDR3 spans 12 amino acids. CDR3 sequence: CASSWRQGEQYF. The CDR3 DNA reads TGTGCCAGCAGCTGGCGACAGGGAGAGCAGTACTTC.

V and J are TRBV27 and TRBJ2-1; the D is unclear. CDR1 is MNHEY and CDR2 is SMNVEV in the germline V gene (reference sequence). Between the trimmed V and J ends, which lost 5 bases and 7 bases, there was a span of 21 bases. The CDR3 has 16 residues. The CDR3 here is CASSLPDSARRNEQFF. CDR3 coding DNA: TGTGCCAGCAGTCTACCCGACTCTGCTAGGCGAAATGAGCAGTTCTTC.

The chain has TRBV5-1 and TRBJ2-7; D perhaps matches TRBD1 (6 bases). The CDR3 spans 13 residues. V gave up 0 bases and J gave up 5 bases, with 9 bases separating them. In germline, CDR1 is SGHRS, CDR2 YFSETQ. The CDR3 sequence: CASSLAGANEQYF. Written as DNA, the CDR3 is TGCGCCAGCAGCTTGGCAGGGGCCAACGAGCAGTACTTC.

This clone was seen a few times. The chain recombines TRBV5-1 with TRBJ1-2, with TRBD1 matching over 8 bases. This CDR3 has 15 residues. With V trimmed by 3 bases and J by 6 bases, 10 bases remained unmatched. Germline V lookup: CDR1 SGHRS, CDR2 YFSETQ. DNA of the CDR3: TGCGCCAGCAGCTCTTGGGCCCGGGGACAGGATGGCTACACCTTC. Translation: CASSSWARGQDGYTF.

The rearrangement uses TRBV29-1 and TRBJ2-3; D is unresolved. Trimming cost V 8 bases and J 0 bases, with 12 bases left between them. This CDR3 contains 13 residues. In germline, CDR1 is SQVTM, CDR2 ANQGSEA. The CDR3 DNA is TGCAGCATTGCTTGGCGGAGCACAGATACGCAGTATTTT. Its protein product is CSIAWRSTDTQYF.

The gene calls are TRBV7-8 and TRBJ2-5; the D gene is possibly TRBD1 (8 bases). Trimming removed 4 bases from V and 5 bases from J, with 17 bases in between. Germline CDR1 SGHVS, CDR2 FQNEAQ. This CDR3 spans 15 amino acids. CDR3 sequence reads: CASSSRTGRGETQYF. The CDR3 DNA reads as TGTGCCAGCAGCTCCAGGACAGGGAGGGGGGAGACCCAGTACTTC.

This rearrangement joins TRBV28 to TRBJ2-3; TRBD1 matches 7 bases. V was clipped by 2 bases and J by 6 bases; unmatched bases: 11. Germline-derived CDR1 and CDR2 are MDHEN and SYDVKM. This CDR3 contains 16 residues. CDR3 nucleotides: TGTGCCAGCAGTTTAGTGGGTTCGACAGGGCGGGATACGCAGTATTTT. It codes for CASSLVGSTGRDTQYF.

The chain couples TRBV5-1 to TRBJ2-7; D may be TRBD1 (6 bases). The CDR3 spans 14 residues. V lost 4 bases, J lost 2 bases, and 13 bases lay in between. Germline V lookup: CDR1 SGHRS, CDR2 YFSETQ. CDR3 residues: CASSAAGATYEQYF. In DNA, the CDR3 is TGCGCCAGCAGCGCGGCAGGGGCGACCTACGAGCAGTACTTC.

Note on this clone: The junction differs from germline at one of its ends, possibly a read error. CDR3 nucleotides: TGTGCCAGCAGCCCAACCGGGACTAACAAAAACAGTCAGTACTTC. This encodes CASSPTGTNKNSQYF. The chain employs TRBV7-9 and TRBJ2-4, with TRBD2 matching 7 bases. From germline, CDR1 is SEHNR and CDR2 FQNEAQ (reference sequence). This CDR3 is 15 amino acids long.

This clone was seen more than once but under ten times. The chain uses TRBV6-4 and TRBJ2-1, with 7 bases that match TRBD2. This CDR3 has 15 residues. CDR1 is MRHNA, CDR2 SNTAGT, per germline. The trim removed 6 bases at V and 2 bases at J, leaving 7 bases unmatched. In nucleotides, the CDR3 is TGTGCCAGCAGGCCTACTAGCGAAACCTACAATGAGCAGTTCTTC. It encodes CASRPTSETYNEQFF.